One and the same sample provided the 20 T cell receptor beta chains below, sequenced in a study of cytomegalovirus exposure and HLA in healthy donors. PCR employed 60 Vbeta and 13 Jbeta primers. Here immunoSEQ multiplex PCR was the method, and the copy in TCRdb shows in-frame clones only, minus some. This table holds 250,000 to 300,000 clones, around four fifths found once. Source material: PBMCs. These receptor sequences come from a woman aged 40 to 50 in good health and CMV-seropositive.

The rearrangement uses TRBV29-1 and TRBJ2-3; tentative D call: TRBD2 (6 bases). Germline V CDR1 and CDR2: SQVTM, ANQGSEA. Trimming pared 6 bases from V and 1 base from J, leaving 8 bases between. This CDR3 has 12 residues. In DNA, the CDR3 is TGCAGCGTGGGGACTGGCACAGATACGCAGTATTTT. This gives the protein CSVGTGTDTQYF.

Written as DNA, the CDR3 is TGTGCCAGCATCCCAGACAGGAATCAGCCCCAGCATTTT. Protein sequence: CASIPDRNQPQHF. The rearrangement joins TRBV2 to TRBJ1-5; perhaps TRBD1 as D (6 bases). Germline V gene data show CDR1 as SNHLY and CDR2 as FYNNEI. Between the trimmed V and J ends, which lost 7 bases and 4 bases, there was a span of 11 bases. This CDR3 contains 13 residues.

The rearrangement joins TRBV27 to TRBJ2-1; D uncertain. The CDR3 spans 14 residues. Trimming left V 1 base short and J 0 bases short, with 4 bases between. Germline assignment: CDR1 MNHEY and CDR2 SMNVEV (reference sequence). CDR3 residues: CASSLFSSYNEQFF. As DNA, the CDR3 is TGTGCCAGCAGTTTATTTAGCTCCTACAATGAGCAGTTCTTC.

The chain is built from TRBV13 and TRBJ1-1, with D hard to call. The CDR3 extends over 14 amino acids. Germline CDR1 reads PRHDT; CDR2 reads FYEKMQ (reference sequence). V was clipped by 3 bases and J by 4 bases, with 12 bases between them. In nucleotides, the CDR3 is TGTGCCAGCAGCTTTGGTCGAGGGAGCACTGAAGCTTTCTTT. Protein sequence: CASSFGRGSTEAFF. Based on the CDR3 plus reference TRBV13 and TRBJ1-1, the full variable domain is AAGVIQSPRHLIKEKRETATLKCYPIPRHDTVYWYQQGPGQDPQFLISFYEKMQSDKGSIPDRFSAQQFSDYHSELNMSSLELGDSALYFCASSFGRGSTEAFFGQGTRLTVV.

The V call is TRBV28, the J call TRBJ2-1, with 12 bases identical to TRBD2. The J segment lost 8 bases and the V segment lost 8 bases, leaving 10 bases of the junction unmatched. The CDR3 covers 15 residues. The germline gives CDR1 MDHEN, CDR2 SYDVKM. The CDR3 spells CASLRASGRADEQFF. CDR3 sequence (DNA): TGTGCCAGCCTCCGGGCTAGCGGGAGGGCCGATGAGCAGTTCTTC.

The rearrangement uses TRBV28 and TRBJ1-1; the D is unclear. CDR3 length equals 14 residues. V was shortened by 0 bases and J by 1 base, with 6 bases between the two germline ends. The germline CDR1 and CDR2 sequences are MDHEN and SYDVKM. Written as DNA, the CDR3 is TGTGCCAGCAGTTTATGGGGCCAGAACACTGAAGCTTTCTTT. Translated: CASSLWGQNTEAFF. Full variable domain (rest looked up from reference TRBV28 and TRBJ1-1): DVKVTQSSRYLVKRTGEKVFLECVQDMDHENMFWYRQDPGLGLRLIYFSYDVKMKEKGDIPEGYSVSREKKERFSLILESASTNQTSMYLCASSLWGQNTEAFFGQGTRLTVV.

V is TRBV7-2 and J is TRBJ2-1, with 12 bases lining up with TRBD2. V trimming: 8 bases; J trimming: 7 bases; junction bases outside the gene matches: 3. Per germline, CDR1 SGHTA and CDR2 FQGNSA. There are 13 residues in the CDR3. The chain's CDR3 is CASASGRGNEQFF. The CDR3 DNA reads TGTGCCAGCGCTAGCGGGAGGGGGAATGAGCAGTTCTTC.

The rearrangement links TRBV28 to TRBJ1-5, with TRBD1 as a possible D gene (5 bases). This CDR3 comprises 15 residues. Trimming left V 5 bases short and J 6 bases short, with 17 bases between. Germline V gene data show CDR1 as MDHEN and CDR2 as SYDVKM. CDR3 sequence reads: CASSPPGGGGQPQHF. The DNA of the CDR3 is TGTGCCAGCAGTCCCCCGGGGGGGGGAGGTCAGCCCCAGCATTTT.

The chain uses TRBV19 and TRBJ2-7, with a tentative D call TRBD1 (7 bases). The CDR3 has 15 residues. Germline V gene sequence: CDR1 LNHDA, CDR2 SQIVND (reference sequence). The ends were cut back, 5 bases at V and 1 base at J, with 15 bases in the middle. The chain's CDR3 is CASSHRPGGSYEQYF. The DNA for the CDR3 is TGTGCCAGTAGTCACCGGCCAGGGGGGTCCTACGAGCAGTACTTC.

This sequence joins TRBV30 and TRBJ2-2, with TRBD2 identical over 7 bases. CDR1 GTSNPN and CDR2 SVGIG come from the germline V gene (reference sequence). The CDR3 extends over 15 amino acids. The V and J ends lost 3 bases and 6 bases, in that order; junction bases with no gene match: 10. The CDR3 spells CAWRSAGVLAGELFF. The CDR3 DNA is TGTGCCTGGAGATCGGCGGGGGTGCTCGCCGGGGAGCTGTTTTTT.

This rearrangement joins TRBV7-8 to TRBJ1-1; 9 bases agree with TRBD1. Trimming removed 5 bases from V and 9 bases from J; junction bases left unmatched: 4. CDR3 length: 12 amino acids. The germline V gene encodes CDR1 SGHVS and CDR2 FQNEAQ. CDR3 amino acids: CASSQQGAQAFF. The DNA for the CDR3 is TGTGCCAGCAGCCAACAGGGGGCGCAAGCTTTCTTT.

In this sample, this clone turned up a few times. The genes are TRBV5-6 and TRBJ2-3; 7 nucleotides match TRBD1. The V segment lost 2 bases and the J segment 6 bases; nucleotides outside the gene matches: 3. Germline CDR1 reads SGHDT; CDR2 reads YYEEEE. The length of the CDR3 is 13 residues. CDR3 sequence reads: CASSFRGLDTQYF. CDR3 nucleotide sequence: TGTGCCAGCAGCTTCAGGGGGTTGGATACGCAGTATTTT.

The V gene is TRBV27, the J gene TRBJ2-7; 8 nucleotides match TRBD1. J gave up 0 bases and V 1 base, and 5 bases lay outside the gene matches. Germline V gene data show CDR1 as MNHEY and CDR2 as SMNVEV (reference sequence). This CDR3 has 16 amino acids. For the CDR3, the DNA is TGTGCCAGCAGTTTATTGGGGACAGGAGTCTCCTACGAGCAGTACTTC. Translating it yields CASSLLGTGVSYEQYF.

The chain's CDR3 is CASSVPSGITDTQYF. The CDR3 bases are TGTGCCAGCAGCGTACCTAGCGGGATAACAGATACGCAGTATTTT. The rearrangement links TRBV9 to TRBJ2-3, with TRBD2 matching 9 bases. Germline V gene lookup returns CDR1 SGDLS and CDR2 YYNGEE. V was clipped by 1 base and J by 3 bases; unmatched bases: 3. CDR3 length: 15 residues.

This chain connects TRBV28 to TRBJ1-6; 9 bases map to TRBD1. The CDR3 loop spans 15 amino acids. V trimming: 5 bases; J trimming: 7 bases; junction bases outside the gene matches: 6. The germline gives CDR1 MDHEN, CDR2 SYDVKM. CDR3 loop: CASSPGTGLNSPLHF. CDR3 in DNA: TGTGCCAGCAGTCCAGGGACAGGGCTGAATTCACCCCTCCACTTT. The variable domain in full, completed from reference TRBV28 and TRBJ1-6, reads DVKVTQSSRYLVKRTGEKVFLECVQDMDHENMFWYRQDPGLGLRLIYFSYDVKMKEKGDIPEGYSVSREKKERFSLILESASTNQTSMYLCASSPGTGLNSPLHFGNGTRLTVT.

The chain uses TRBV6-5 and TRBJ2-3, with D maybe TRBD2 (6 bases). The V end was cut by 6 bases, the J end by 10 bases, with 17 bases between. The CDR3 sequence is 13 residues long. Germline V lookup: CDR1 MNHEY, CDR2 SVGAGI. The CDR3 DNA is TGTGCCAGCAGCGGGAGCCGGCGCGAAGCGCAGTATTTT. Residues: CASSGSRREAQYF.

The chain links TRBV7-2 to TRBJ1-1, with TRBD1 identical over 12 bases. With V trimmed by 5 bases and J by 5 bases, 3 bases remained unmatched. Germline values: CDR1 SGHTA, CDR2 FQGNSA. CDR3 size: 14 residues. The CDR3 region is CASSGDRGRTEAFF. In DNA, the CDR3 is TGTGCCAGCAGCGGGGACAGGGGGCGGACTGAAGCTTTCTTT. Using reference TRBV7-2 and TRBJ1-1 for the parts outside the CDR3, the full variable domain is GAGVSQSPSNKVTEKGKDVELRCDPISGHTALYWYRQSLGQGLEFLIYFQGNSAPDKSGLPSDRFSAERTGGSVSTLTIQRTQQEDSAVYLCASSGDRGRTEAFFGQGTRLTVV.

The J gene is TRBJ1-1, the V gene TRBV19, with TRBD1 matching 9 bases. Germline assignment: CDR1 LNHDA and CDR2 SQIVND (reference sequence). Losses at the gene ends were 2 bases for V and 5 bases for J; bases not matched to a gene: 3. This CDR3 is built from 14 residues. The CDR3 nucleotides are TGTGCCAGTAGTATATACGACAGGGGGACTGAAGCTTTCTTT. This sequence encodes CASSIYDRGTEAFF. Looking up the rest from reference TRBV19 and TRBJ1-1 gives the full variable domain: DGGITQSPKYLFRKEGQNVTLSCEQNLNHDAMYWYRQDPGQGLRLIYYSQIVNDFQKGDIAEGYSVSREKKESFPLTVTSAQKNPTAFYLCASSIYDRGTEAFFGQGTRLTVV.

V and J are TRBV5-1 and TRBJ1-5, with unresolved D. The CDR3 has 14 residues. The germline gives CDR1 SGHRS, CDR2 YFSETQ. The V and J ends lost 0 bases and 7 bases respectively, with 11 bases between them. The CDR3 is CASSLETGRQPQHF. The CDR3, as DNA: TGCGCCAGCAGCTTGGAAACGGGGAGGCAGCCCCAGCATTTT.

CDR3: CASSILAGGSGNTIYF. The DNA for the CDR3 is TGTGCCAGTAGTATCCTTGCAGGGGGCTCTGGAAACACCATATATTTT. This chain joins TRBV19 and TRBJ1-3, with 7 bases identical to TRBD1. V shed 3 bases and J 0 bases; nucleotides not matched to a gene: 5. CDR1 and CDR2 from the germline V gene are LNHDA and SQIVND (reference sequence). The CDR3 consists of 16 residues.